One TCR beta chain is described in this entry. Its matching antigen is unknown. Trimming removed 4 bases from V and 6 bases from J; junction bases left unmatched: 13. CDR3 length: 19 residues. Germline values: CDR1 SGHVS, CDR2 FNYEAQ. A second about 6 to 11 cycle PCR used barcoded and J-beta primers. MiXCR was run by TCRdb on the 5' RACE reads, yielding one entry per CDR3 protein. The data contain 920,000 or so distinct CDR3 sequences, 40% to 45% of them singletons. The source of the sample is a study of blood T cells in healthy people across ages. Study information: Using template switching, researchers captured about one barcoded beta molecule for each two T cells. Study conclusions and caveats: Long-lived and aged donors differed, with more naive CD4+ cells and higher diversity in the long-lived.

This sequence joins TRBV7-6 and TRBJ2-1, with TRBD2 matching over 15 bases. Sequencing was carried out using blood. This receptor was taken from a woman aged 60-75 years in good health. The DNA of the CDR3 is TGTGCCAGCAGCTATCCCAAAAGAAGGACTAGCGGGAGGGGCAATGAGCAGTTCTTC. Residues: CASSYPKRRTSGRGNEQFF.